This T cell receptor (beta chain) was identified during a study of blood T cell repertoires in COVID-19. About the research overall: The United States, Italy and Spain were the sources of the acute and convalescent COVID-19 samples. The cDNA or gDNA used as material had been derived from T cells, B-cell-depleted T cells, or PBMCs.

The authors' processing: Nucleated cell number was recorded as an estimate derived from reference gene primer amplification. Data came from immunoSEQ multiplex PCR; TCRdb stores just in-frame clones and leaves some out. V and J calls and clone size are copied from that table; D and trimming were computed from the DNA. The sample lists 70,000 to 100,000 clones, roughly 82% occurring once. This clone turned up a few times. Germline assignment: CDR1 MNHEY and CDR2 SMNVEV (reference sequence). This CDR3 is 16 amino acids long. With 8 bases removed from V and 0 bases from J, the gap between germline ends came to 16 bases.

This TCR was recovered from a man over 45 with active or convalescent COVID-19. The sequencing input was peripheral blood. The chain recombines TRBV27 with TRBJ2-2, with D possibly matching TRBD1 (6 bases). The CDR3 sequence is CASSNSPGANTGELFF. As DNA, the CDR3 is TGTGCCAGCTCCAATAGTCCAGGGGCGAACACCGGGGAGCTGTTTTTT.